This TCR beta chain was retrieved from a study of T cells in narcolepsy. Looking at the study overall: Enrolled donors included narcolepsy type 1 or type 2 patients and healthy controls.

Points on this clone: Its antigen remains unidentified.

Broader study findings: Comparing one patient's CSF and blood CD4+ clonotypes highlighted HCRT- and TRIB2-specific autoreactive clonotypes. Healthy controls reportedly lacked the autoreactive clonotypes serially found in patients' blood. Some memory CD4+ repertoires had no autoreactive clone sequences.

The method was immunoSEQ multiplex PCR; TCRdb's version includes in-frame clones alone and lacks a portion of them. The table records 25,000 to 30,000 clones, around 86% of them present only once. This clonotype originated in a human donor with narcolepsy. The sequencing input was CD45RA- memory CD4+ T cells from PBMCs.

The CDR3: CASSSGLDAYEQYF. CDR3 in DNA: TGCGCCAGCAGCTCGGGACTAGACGCGTACGAGCAGTACTTC. The chain uses TRBV5-1 and TRBJ2-5; 8 positions agree with TRBD2. The J call could be wrong; TRBJ2-7 is a better fit for the DNA end. Germline V gene lookup returns CDR1 SGHRS and CDR2 YFSETQ. The CDR3 is 14 amino acids.